This record looks at one T cell receptor beta chain sequence and its context. Its antigen is currently unknown. The sample belongs to a study of PD-1 blockade in classical Hodgkin lymphoma. Findings of the study overall: Complete responders' baseline diversity resembled that of newly diagnosed patients. When set against healthy donors, newly diagnosed patients were reported to show lower baseline TCR diversity. Exclusion applied to patients who initiated nivolumab less than 1 year following ASCT.

Relapses following autologous stem cell transplantation were seen in all patients, with brentuximab vedotin exposure varying. CDR1 is MDHEN, CDR2 SYDVKM, per germline. The CDR3 extends over 16 amino acids. Deletions cut 8 bases from V and 2 bases from J, with 20 bases between. Sequencing was performed with immunoSEQ multiplex PCR; in TCRdb, only in-frame clones are kept and a portion is missing. The table records around 30,000 clones, 70% of them present only once. This specimen consisted of peripheral blood mononuclear cells (PBMCs), obtained before the second cycle of nivolumab. This TCR was sampled from a human donor with classical Hodgkin lymphoma. The J gene is TRBJ2-3, the V gene TRBV28; weak D call: TRBD2 (6 bases). The CDR3 sequence is CASYPGSGTTTDTQYF. The CDR3, as DNA: TGTGCCAGCTACCCGGGTAGCGGAACTACCACAGATACGCAGTATTTT.